This T cell receptor (beta chain) comes out of a study of blood T cell repertoires in COVID-19. In the study's own analysis: Estimates of nucleated cell counts were drawn from the amplification of reference gene primers. This table comes from immunoSEQ multiplex PCR, and its TCRdb copy is limited to in-frame clones, with some not included. V and J calls and clone size follow that table, whereas D and trimming were derived from the DNA. The sample lists over 85,000 clones, 70% to 90% occurring once. This receptor was identified in an older man with acute or convalescent COVID-19. The sequencing input was peripheral blood.

The CDR3 sequence: CASSSWGGETQYF. Written as DNA, the CDR3 is TGTGCCAGTAGTTCGTGGGGAGGGGAGACCCAGTACTTC. The chain joins TRBV19 to TRBJ2-5; 7 nucleotides align to TRBD2. Germline trimming cut 5 bases from V and 5 bases from J; bases unmatched to any gene: 5. The CDR3 is 13 amino acids. The germline gives CDR1 LNHDA, CDR2 SQIVND (reference sequence).